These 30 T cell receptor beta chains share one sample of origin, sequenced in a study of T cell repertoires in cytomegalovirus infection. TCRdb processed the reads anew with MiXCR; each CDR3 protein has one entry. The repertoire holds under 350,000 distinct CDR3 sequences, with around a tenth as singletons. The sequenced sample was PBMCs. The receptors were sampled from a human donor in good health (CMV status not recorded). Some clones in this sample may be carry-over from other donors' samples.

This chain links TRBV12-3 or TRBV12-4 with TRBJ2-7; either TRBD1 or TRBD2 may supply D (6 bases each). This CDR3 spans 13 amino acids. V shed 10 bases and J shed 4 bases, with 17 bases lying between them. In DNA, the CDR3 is TGTGCCACCCCCCCGGGGGCTTCGTACGAGCAGTACTTC. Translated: CATPPGASYEQYF.

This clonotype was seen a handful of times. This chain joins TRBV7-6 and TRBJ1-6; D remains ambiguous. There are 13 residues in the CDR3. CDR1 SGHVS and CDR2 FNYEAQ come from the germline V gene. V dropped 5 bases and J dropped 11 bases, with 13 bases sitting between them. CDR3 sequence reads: CASSKLMQPPLHF. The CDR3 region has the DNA TGTGCCAGCAGCAAATTAATGCAACCACCCCTCCACTTT.

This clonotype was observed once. CDR3 bases: TGCGCCAGCAGCTCGACGACAGGCCTCTCCTACGAGCAGTACTTC. Its translation is CASSSTTGLSYEQYF. V usage is TRBV5-1 and J usage is TRBJ2-7; D might be TRBD1 (6 bases). Germline assignment: CDR1 SGHRS and CDR2 YFSETQ. This CDR3 spans 15 amino acids. Trimming removed 3 bases at V and 0 bases at J, with 13 bases between.

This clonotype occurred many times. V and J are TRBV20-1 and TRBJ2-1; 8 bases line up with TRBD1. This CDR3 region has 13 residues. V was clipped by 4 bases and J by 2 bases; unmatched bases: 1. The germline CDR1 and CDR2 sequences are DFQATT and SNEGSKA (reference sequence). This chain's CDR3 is CSATGGAYNEQFF. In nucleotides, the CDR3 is TGCAGTGCTACAGGGGGCGCCTACAATGAGCAGTTCTTC.

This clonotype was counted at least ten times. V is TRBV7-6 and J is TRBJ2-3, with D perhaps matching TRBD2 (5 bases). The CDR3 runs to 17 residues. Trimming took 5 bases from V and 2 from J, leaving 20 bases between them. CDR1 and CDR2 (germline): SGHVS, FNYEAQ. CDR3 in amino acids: CASSPEASSTTTDTQYF. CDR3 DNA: TGTGCCAGCAGCCCAGAGGCTAGCAGTACAACCACAGATACGCAGTATTTT.

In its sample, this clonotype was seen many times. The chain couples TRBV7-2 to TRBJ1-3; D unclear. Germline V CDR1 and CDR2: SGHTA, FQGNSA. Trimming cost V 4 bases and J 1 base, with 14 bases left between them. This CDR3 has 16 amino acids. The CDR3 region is CASSSSALGSGNTIYF. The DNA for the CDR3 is TGTGCCAGCAGCTCTAGTGCCTTGGGGTCTGGAAACACCATATATTTT.

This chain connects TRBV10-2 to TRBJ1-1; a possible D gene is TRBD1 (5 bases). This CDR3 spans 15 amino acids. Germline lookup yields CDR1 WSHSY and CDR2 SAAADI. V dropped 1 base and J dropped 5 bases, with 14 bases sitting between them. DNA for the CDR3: TGCGCCAGCAGTGAGTACGCGCGGGCAGGGACTGAAGCTTTCTTT. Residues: CASSEYARAGTEAFF.

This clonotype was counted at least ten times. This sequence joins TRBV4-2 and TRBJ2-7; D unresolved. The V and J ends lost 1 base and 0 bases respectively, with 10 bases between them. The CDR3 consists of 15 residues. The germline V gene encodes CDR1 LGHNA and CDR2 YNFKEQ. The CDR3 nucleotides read TGTGCCAGCAGCCAAGGACAAACCCTCTCCTACGAGCAGTACTTC. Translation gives CASSQGQTLSYEQYF.

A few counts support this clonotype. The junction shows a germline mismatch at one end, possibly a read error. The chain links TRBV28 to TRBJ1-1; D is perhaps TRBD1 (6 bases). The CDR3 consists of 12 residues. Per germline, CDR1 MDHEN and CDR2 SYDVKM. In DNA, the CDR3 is TGTGCCAGCAGTTTAAGCAAGTACAGGGTACTTTTT. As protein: CASSLSKYRVLF.

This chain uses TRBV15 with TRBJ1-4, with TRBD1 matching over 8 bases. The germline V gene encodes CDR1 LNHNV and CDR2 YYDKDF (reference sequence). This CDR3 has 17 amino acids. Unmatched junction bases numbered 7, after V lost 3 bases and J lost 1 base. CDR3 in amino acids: CATSRAGTGRTNEKLFF. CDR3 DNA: TGTGCCACCAGCAGGGCCGGGACAGGAAGAACTAATGAAAAACTGTTTTTT.

Here the CDR3 reads CATSSIQGLSYEQYF. The CDR3 DNA reads TGTGCCACCAGCAGTATCCAAGGCCTTTCCTACGAGCAGTACTTC. This chain uses TRBV15 with TRBJ2-7; D unresolved. With 3 bases removed from V and 1 base from J, the gap between germline ends came to 13 bases. CDR3 length: 15 residues. Germline V gene lookup returns CDR1 LNHNV and CDR2 YYDKDF (reference sequence). The entire variable domain, with the rest obtained from reference TRBV15 and TRBJ2-7, is as follows: DAMVIQNPRYQVTQFGKPVTLSCSQTLNHNVMYWYQQKSSQAPKLLFHYYDKDFNNEADTPDNFQSRRPNTSFCFLDIRSPGLGDTAMYLCATSSIQGLSYEQYFGPGTRLTVT.

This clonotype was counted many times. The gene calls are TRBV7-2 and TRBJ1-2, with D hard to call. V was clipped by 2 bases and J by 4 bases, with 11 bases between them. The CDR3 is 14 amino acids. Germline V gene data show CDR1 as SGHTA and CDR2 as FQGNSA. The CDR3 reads CASSLHLGSYGYTF. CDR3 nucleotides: TGTGCCAGCAGCTTACATCTCGGCAGCTATGGCTACACCTTC. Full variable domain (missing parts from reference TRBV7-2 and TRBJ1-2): GAGVSQSPSNKVTEKGKDVELRCDPISGHTALYWYRQSLGQGLEFLIYFQGNSAPDKSGLPSDRFSAERTGGSVSTLTIQRTQQEDSAVYLCASSLHLGSYGYTFGSGTRLTVV.

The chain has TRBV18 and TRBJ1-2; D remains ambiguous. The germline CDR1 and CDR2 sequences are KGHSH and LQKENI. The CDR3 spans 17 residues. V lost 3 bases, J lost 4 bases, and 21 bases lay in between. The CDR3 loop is CASSPLAPAHYGYGYTF. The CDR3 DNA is TGTGCCAGCTCACCCCTAGCGCCCGCCCATTATGGCTATGGCTACACCTTC.

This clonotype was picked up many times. CDR3 sequence: CASSKIPGPRYEQYF. The CDR3 DNA reads TGTGCCAGCAGCAAGATTCCGGGGCCCCGTTACGAGCAGTACTTC. This chain joins TRBV7-2 and TRBJ2-7; D tentatively fits TRBD1 or TRBD2 (5 bases each). Germline V lookup: CDR1 SGHTA, CDR2 FQGNSA. CDR3 length: 15 residues. The germline V and J ends were trimmed by 5 bases and 4 bases, with 18 bases remaining between them. The variable domain in full, completed from reference TRBV7-2 and TRBJ2-7, reads GAGVSQSPSNKVTEKGKDVELRCDPISGHTALYWYRQSLGQGLEFLIYFQGNSAPDKSGLPSDRFSAERTGGSVSTLTIQRTQQEDSAVYLCASSKIPGPRYEQYFGPGTRLTVT.

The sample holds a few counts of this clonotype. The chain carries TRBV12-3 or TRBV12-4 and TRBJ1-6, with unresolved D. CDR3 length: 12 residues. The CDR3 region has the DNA TGTGGTCGGGGCTCCTATAATTCACCCCTCCACTTT. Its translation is CGRGSYNSPLHF.

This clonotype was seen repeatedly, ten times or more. The chain's CDR3 is CASSAMGGQETQYF. As DNA, the CDR3 is TGTGCCAGCAGCGCTATGGGGGGTCAAGAGACCCAGTACTTC. This chain uses TRBV7-2 with TRBJ2-5, with D perhaps TRBD2 (6 bases). The germline gives CDR1 SGHTA, CDR2 FQGNSA. With 5 bases removed from V and 2 bases from J, the gap between germline ends came to 12 bases. The CDR3 extends over 14 amino acids.

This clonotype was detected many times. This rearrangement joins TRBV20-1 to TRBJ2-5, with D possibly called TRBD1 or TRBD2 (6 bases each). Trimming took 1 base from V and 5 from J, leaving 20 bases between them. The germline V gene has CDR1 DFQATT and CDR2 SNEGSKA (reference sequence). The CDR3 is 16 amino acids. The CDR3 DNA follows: TGCAGTGCTAGAGCCCCCTTAATCCGAGGGGGGGAGACCCAGTACTTC. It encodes CSARAPLIRGGETQYF.

This CDR3 is CASSSAPWRGEQFF. In DNA form, the CDR3 reads TGTGCCAGCAGTTCAGCTCCCTGGAGGGGTGAGCAGTTCTTC. The chain combines TRBV6-6 with TRBJ2-1; tentative D call: TRBD2 (6 bases). This CDR3 contains 14 residues. Germline CDR1 and CDR2: MNHNY and SVGAGI (reference sequence). Trimming cost V 4 bases and J 9 bases, with 16 bases left between them.

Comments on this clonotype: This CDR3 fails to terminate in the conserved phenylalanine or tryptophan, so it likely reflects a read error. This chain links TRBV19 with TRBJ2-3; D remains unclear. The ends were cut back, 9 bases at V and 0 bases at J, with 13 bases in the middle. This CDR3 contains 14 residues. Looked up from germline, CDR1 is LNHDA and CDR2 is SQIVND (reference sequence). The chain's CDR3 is CASRGRISTDTQYL. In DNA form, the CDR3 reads TGTGCCAGCAGAGGCAGAATCAGCACAGATACGCAGTATTTG.

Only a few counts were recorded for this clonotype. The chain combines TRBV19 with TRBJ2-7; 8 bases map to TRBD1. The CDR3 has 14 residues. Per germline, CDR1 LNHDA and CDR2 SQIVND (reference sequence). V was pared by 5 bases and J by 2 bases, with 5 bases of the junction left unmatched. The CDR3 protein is CASSRTGFTYEQYF. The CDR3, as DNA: TGTGCCAGTAGTCGGACAGGGTTCACCTACGAGCAGTACTTC.

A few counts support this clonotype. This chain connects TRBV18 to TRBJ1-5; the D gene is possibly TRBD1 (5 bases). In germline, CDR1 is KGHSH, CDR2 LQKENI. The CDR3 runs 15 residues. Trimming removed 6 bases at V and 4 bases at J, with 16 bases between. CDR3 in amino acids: CASSLVWTSNQPQHF. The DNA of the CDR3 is TGTGCCAGCTCCCTCGTCTGGACATCAAATCAGCCCCAGCATTTT.

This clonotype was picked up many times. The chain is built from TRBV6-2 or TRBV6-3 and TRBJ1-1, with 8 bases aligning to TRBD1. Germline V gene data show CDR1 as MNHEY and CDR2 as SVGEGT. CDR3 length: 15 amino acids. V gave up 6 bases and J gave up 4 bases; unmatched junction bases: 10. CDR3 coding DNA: TGTGCCAGCAGCTACGCCTTACAGGGGGGCACTGAAGCTTTCTTT. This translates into CASSYALQGGTEAFF.

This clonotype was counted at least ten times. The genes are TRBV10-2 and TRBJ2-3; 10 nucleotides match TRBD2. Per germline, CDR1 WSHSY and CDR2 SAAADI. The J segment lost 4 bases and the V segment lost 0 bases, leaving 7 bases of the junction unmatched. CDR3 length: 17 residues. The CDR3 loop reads CASSESTAGGYADTQYF. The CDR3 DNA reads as TGCGCCAGCAGTGAGTCGACAGCGGGAGGGTATGCAGATACGCAGTATTTT.

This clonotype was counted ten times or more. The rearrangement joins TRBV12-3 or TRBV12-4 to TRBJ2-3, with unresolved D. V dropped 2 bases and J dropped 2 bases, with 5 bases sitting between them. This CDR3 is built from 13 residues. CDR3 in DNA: TGTGCCAGCAGTTTAACCCCCACAGATACGCAGTATTTT. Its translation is CASSLTPTDTQYF.

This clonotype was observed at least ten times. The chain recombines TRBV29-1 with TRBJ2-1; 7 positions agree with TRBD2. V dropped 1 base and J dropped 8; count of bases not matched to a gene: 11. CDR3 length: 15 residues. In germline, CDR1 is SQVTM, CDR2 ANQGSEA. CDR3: CSVEGASGLIDEQFF. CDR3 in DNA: TGCAGCGTTGAAGGGGCTAGCGGCCTAATCGATGAGCAGTTCTTC.

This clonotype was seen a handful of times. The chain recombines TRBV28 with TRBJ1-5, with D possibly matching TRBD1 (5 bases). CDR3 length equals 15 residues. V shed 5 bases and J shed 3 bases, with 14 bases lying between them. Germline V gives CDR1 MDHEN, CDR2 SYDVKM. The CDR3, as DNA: TGTGCCAGCAGTGAGGTCAGGGAACACAATCAGCCCCAGCATTTT. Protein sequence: CASSEVREHNQPQHF.

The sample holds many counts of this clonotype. CDR3: CASSLGLAWTDTQYF. CDR3 bases: TGTGCCAGCAGCTTGGGACTAGCATGGACAGATACGCAGTATTTT. The chain links TRBV7-8 to TRBJ2-3; 9 positions agree with TRBD2. This CDR3 is built from 15 residues. V lost 3 bases, J lost 3 bases, and 4 bases stayed unmatched. Germline V lookup: CDR1 SGHVS, CDR2 FQNEAQ. Full variable domain (remainder filled in from reference TRBV7-8 and TRBJ2-3): GAGVSQSPRYKVAKRGQDVALRCDPISGHVSLFWYQQALGQGPEFLTYFQNEAQLDKSGLPSDRFFAERPEGSVSTLKIQRTQQEDSAVYLCASSLGLAWTDTQYFGPGTRLTVL.

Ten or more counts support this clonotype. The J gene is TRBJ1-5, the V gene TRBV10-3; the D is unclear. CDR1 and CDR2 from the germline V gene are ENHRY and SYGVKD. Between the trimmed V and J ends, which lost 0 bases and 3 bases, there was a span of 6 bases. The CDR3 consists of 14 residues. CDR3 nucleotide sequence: TGTGCCATCAGTGAGTCCGGCCTCAATCAGCCCCAGCATTTT. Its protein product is CAISESGLNQPQHF.

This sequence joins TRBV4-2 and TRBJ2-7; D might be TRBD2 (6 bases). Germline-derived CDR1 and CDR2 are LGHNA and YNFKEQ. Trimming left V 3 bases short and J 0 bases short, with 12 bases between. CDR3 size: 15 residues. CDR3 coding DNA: TGTGCCAGCAGCCACCCGGGACTGAGCTCCTACGAGCAGTACTTC. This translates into CASSHPGLSSYEQYF.

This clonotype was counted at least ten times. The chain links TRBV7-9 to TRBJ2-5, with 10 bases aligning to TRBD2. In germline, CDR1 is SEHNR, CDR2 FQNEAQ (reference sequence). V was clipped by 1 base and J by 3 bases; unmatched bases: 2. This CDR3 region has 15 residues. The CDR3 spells CASSLGTSGKETQYF. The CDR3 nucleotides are TGTGCCAGCAGCTTAGGGACTAGCGGAAAAGAGACCCAGTACTTC.